This T cell receptor (beta chain) is drawn from a study of T cell responses to AZD1222 COVID-19 vaccine. Study-wide points: Nearly half of spike-specific TCRs reportedly target variant regions that are unmutated in the B.1.351 and B.1.1.7 variants.

The method was immunoSEQ multiplex PCR; TCRdb's version includes in-frame clones alone and lacks a portion of them. The table includes 90,000 to 100,000 clones, roughly nine tenths detected once. With respect to this clone: Its antigen is currently unknown.

Germline assignment: CDR1 MNHEY and CDR2 SVGAGI. This CDR3 has 14 amino acids. The germline V and J ends were trimmed by 2 bases and 6 bases, with 13 bases remaining between them. This material consisted of peripheral blood, taken on day 0 of AZD1222 vaccination. The receptor comes from an adult in good health. The chain uses TRBV6-5 and TRBJ1-2; tentatively, D is TRBD1 (5 bases). The CDR3 sequence: CASSYVGEDDGYTF. The CDR3 DNA sequence: TGTGCCAGCAGTTACGTGGGGGAAGACGATGGCTACACCTTC.